The rows below give T cell receptor beta chains drawn from one sample of a study of technical replicates of blood from a few donors. Measured with immunoSEQ multiplex PCR; TCRdb has only the in-frame clones, and not every one. Here the sample spans about 75,000 clones, about 97% being singletons. The sequenced sample was T cells isolated from PBMCs. Receptor source: a human donor in good health. Both conserved end residues are part of each CDR3.

V	J	CDR3
TRBV5-5	TRBJ2-2	CASSSTTGVSTGELFF
TRBV7-9	TRBJ2-7	CASSLGDTSYEQYF
TRBV10-2	TRBJ1-1	CASRGTGMANTEAFF
TRBV18	TRBJ2-5	CASSPYSGLVQETQYF
TRBV5-1	TRBJ2-1	CASSPETGLDNEQFF
TRBV28	TRBJ2-1	CASSLTSGRGGEQFF
TRBV5-8	TRBJ1-4	CASSLLYRGKKLFF
TRBV19	TRBJ2-1	CASSPPGGKQFF
TRBV7-9	TRBJ2-7	CASSFLDMISYEQYF
TRBV7-9	TRBJ2-7	CASSPGTGDAEQYF